A single sample is the source of the 28 T cell receptor beta chains below, sequenced in a study of breast tumors, draining lymph nodes, adjacent tissues. Via MiXCR, TCRdb re-called the multiplex PCR reads, giving one row per CDR3 protein. Altogether 150,000 to 200,000 distinct CDR3 sequences are present, approximately 30% being singletons, with the ten largest covering about 3.9%. Breast cancer patients provided tissue from their axillary draining lymph nodes. Sequenced input: axillary lymph node tissue. These receptors were obtained from a female donor with breast cancer. Some clones in this sample may be carry-over from other donors' samples.

Points on this clonotype: This may come from a read error, since a much larger clone is one base off. This sequence joins TRBV7-9 and TRBJ2-7; 7 nucleotides line up with TRBD1. The CDR3 is 14 amino acids. The germline gives CDR1 SEHNR, CDR2 FQNEAQ (reference sequence). CDR3: CSSSFRDSPYEQYF. The CDR3 DNA follows: TGTTCCAGCAGCTTCCGGGACAGCCCCTACGAGCAGTACTTC.

At least ten counts were recorded for this clonotype. The rearrangement links TRBV11-3 to TRBJ2-2; perhaps TRBD2 as D (6 bases). The CDR3 consists of 16 residues. Trimming took 3 bases from V and 7 from J, leaving 18 bases between them. Germline CDR1 is SGHNT and CDR2 is YENEEA. This CDR3 is CASSFRSPLTSGELFF. The CDR3 nucleotides read TGTGCCAGCAGCTTCCGCTCCCCCCTGACTAGCGGGGAGCTGTTTTTT.

The gene calls are TRBV4-2 and TRBJ2-7; 9 positions match TRBD2. The CDR3 covers 17 residues. The ends lost 4 bases at V and 3 bases at J; junction bases unmatched: 13. Per germline, CDR1 LGHNA and CDR2 YNFKEQ. CDR3 nucleotides: TGTGCCAGCAGCCTCCGTATCCCCGGGACTAGCAGCTACGAGCAGTACTTC. As protein: CASSLRIPGTSSYEQYF.

Concerning this clonotype itself: This may be a read error: a much more frequent sequence differs by one nucleotide. The conserved closing phenylalanine or tryptophan is absent in this CDR3, likely reflecting a read error. The chain links TRBV12-3 or TRBV12-4 to TRBJ2-6; D may be TRBD1 (6 bases). Trimming cost V 4 bases and J 3 bases, with 10 bases left between them. The CDR3 spans 15 residues. The CDR3 DNA sequence: TGTGCCAGCAGTTATCACAGGGATGGGGCCAACGTCCTGACTCTC. Amino acids: CASSYHRDGANVLTL.

A word on this clonotype: One junction end disagrees with the germline gene, perhaps due to a read error. The V gene is TRBV12-5, the J gene TRBJ2-6, with TRBD1 matching over 8 bases. This CDR3 comprises 15 residues. The germline V gene encodes CDR1 LGHNT and CDR2 FRNRAP. The CDR3 is CASGWAETGGNVLTF. CDR3 bases: TGTGCTAGTGGTTGGGCCGAAACAGGGGGCAACGTCCTGACTTTC.

CDR3 DNA sequence: TGTGCCAGCAGCCCCCGACCTAGTTATAATTCACCCCTCCACTTT. Translating it yields CASSPRPSYNSPLHF. The chain has TRBV6-1 and TRBJ1-6; D ambiguous. There are 15 residues in the CDR3. The germline V gene encodes CDR1 MNHNS and CDR2 SASEGT. V lost 6 bases to trimming and J lost 4 bases, with 13 bases between them.

This clonotype has only a few counts. The genes are TRBV5-4 and TRBJ2-7; D possibly corresponds to TRBD1 (6 bases). Germline V gene sequence: CDR1 SGHNT, CDR2 YYREEE (reference sequence). V shed 3 bases and J shed 4 bases, with 14 bases lying between them. CDR3 length equals 14 residues. The CDR3 bases are TGTGCCAGCAGCTCGAGACAGGCGGCGTACGAGCAGTACTTC. Translated, it gives CASSSRQAAYEQYF.

The table lists this clonotype with a count of one. This clone may be a read error of a much larger clone one base away. This chain links TRBV4-1 with TRBJ2-1, with D perhaps TRBD1 or TRBD2 (7 bases each). There are 16 residues in the CDR3. The germline gives CDR1 MGHRA, CDR2 YSYEKL. V lost 1 base and J lost 8, with 18 bases in between. The DNA of the CDR3 is TGCGCCAGCAGCCAAGCAGGGGGGGCGCGATACCATGAGCAGTTCTTC. Its translation is CASSQAGGARYHEQFF.

Concerning this clonotype: Because the CDR3 is missing its conserved closing phenylalanine or tryptophan, this is likely a read error. The chain couples TRBV19 to TRBJ1-6, with D perhaps TRBD1 (5 bases). The CDR3 runs 15 residues. CDR1 is LNHDA, CDR2 SQIVND, per germline (reference sequence). CDR3 nucleotide sequence: TGTGCCAGTAGTATGTTGGGACCCTATGATTCACCCCTCCACTCT. Protein sequence: CASSMLGPYDSPLHS.

About this clonotype: A much larger clone differs from this one at a single base, so this may be a read error. The chain carries TRBV7-9 and TRBJ2-7; D gene ambiguous. Germline V gives CDR1 SEHNR, CDR2 FQNEAQ (reference sequence). The CDR3 length is 15 residues. CDR3 sequence (DNA): TGTGCCAGCAGCCCAACAGAGGCCCTAACCTACGAGCAGCACTTC. Its translation: CASSPTEALTYEQHF.

This clonotype was counted ten times or more. The rearrangement links TRBV14 to TRBJ2-1; D perhaps matches TRBD1 (6 bases). V lost 0 bases and J 3 bases, leaving 12 bases between the germline ends. The germline V gene has CDR1 SGHDN and CDR2 FVKESK. The CDR3 sequence is 16 residues long. For the CDR3, the DNA is TGTGCCAGCAGCCAAGATCAATGGGGACACTACAATGAGCAGTTCTTC. This sequence encodes CASSQDQWGHYNEQFF.

This clonotype has a count of ten or more. The CDR3 region is CASGLGNSNQPQHF. The CDR3 bases are TGTGCTAGTGGTTTGGGTAATAGCAATCAGCCCCAGCATTTT. The rearrangement joins TRBV12-5 to TRBJ1-5, with D hard to call. Germline assignment: CDR1 LGHNT and CDR2 FRNRAP. This CDR3 is 14 amino acids long. The V end was cut by 1 base, the J end by 0 bases, with 4 bases between.

This clonotype was observed many times. The rearrangement joins TRBV7-9 to TRBJ2-1; a possible D gene is TRBD1 (5 bases). The CDR3 contains 15 residues. V was shortened by 3 bases and J by 0 bases, with 9 bases between the two germline ends. Germline loops: CDR1 SEHNR, CDR2 FQNEAQ (reference sequence). The CDR3 DNA is TGTGCCAGCAGCTTTAACAGGCTCTCCTACAATGAGCAGTTCTTC. As protein: CASSFNRLSYNEQFF.

The chain links TRBV9 to TRBJ1-1; no clear D. This CDR3 contains 13 residues. Germline V lookup: CDR1 SGDLS, CDR2 YYNGEE. V was pared by 4 bases and J by 3 bases, with 10 bases between. CDR3 DNA: TGTGCCAGCAGCCCCCCGACGGACACTGAAGCTTTCTTT. As protein: CASSPPTDTEAFF.

This clonotype has more than one count but fewer than ten. This could be a read error, since a much larger clone is one nucleotide away. The J gene is TRBJ1-2, the V gene TRBV12-3 or TRBV12-4, with D possibly matching TRBD1 (5 bases). The CDR3 sequence is 14 residues long. V dropped 9 bases and J dropped 3 bases, with 17 bases sitting between them. The CDR3 region has the DNA TGTGCCAGTACAAGCTGGGGCAGCGACTATGGCTACACCTTC. This encodes CASTSWGSDYGYTF.

This clonotype was observed at least ten times. The chain carries TRBV20-1 and TRBJ2-3, with TRBD2 identical over 10 bases. The CDR3 covers 14 residues. Germline-derived CDR1 and CDR2 are DFQATT and SNEGSKA (reference sequence). Trimming took 2 bases from V and 4 from J; bases not matched to a gene: 3. The CDR3 reads CSARLAGGADTQYF. In DNA form, the CDR3 reads TGCAGTGCTAGATTAGCGGGAGGAGCAGATACGCAGTATTTT.

The V gene is TRBV6-6, the J gene TRBJ1-1, with a tentative D call TRBD1 (6 bases). CDR3 length: 13 amino acids. Germline assignment: CDR1 MNHNY and CDR2 SVGAGI (reference sequence). V lost 6 bases, J lost 7 bases, and 15 bases lay in between. CDR3 DNA: TGTGCCAGCAGGGGGGGGGGGCGTGATGAAGCTTTCTTT. Protein product: CASRGGGRDEAFF.

This clonotype was seen many times. The rearrangement uses TRBV12-3 or TRBV12-4 and TRBJ2-2; TRBD1 might be the D (5 bases). Deletions cut 0 bases from V and 6 bases from J, with 5 bases between. The CDR3 is 13 residues long. CDR3 region: CASSLAGPGELFF. The CDR3 DNA reads as TGTGCCAGCAGTTTAGCGGGGCCCGGGGAGCTGTTTTTT.

The sample holds many counts of this clonotype. The chain uses TRBV28 and TRBJ2-2; no firm D call. Looked up from germline, CDR1 is MDHEN and CDR2 is SYDVKM. The CDR3 consists of 15 residues. V lost 2 bases to trimming and J lost 0 bases, with 7 bases between them. CDR3 protein: CASSLDAANTGELFF. Here the CDR3 DNA reads TGTGCCAGCAGTTTAGATGCAGCGAACACCGGGGAGCTGTTTTTT.

This chain links TRBV10-1 with TRBJ2-5; 7 positions match TRBD2. The CDR3 consists of 14 residues. Looked up from germline, CDR1 is WNHNN and CDR2 is SYGVQD (reference sequence). Trimming removed 4 bases from V and 2 bases from J; junction bases left unmatched: 4. CDR3 nucleotides: TGCGCCAGCAGTGGAACTAGCGATCAAGAGACCCAGTACTTC. Encoded protein: CASSGTSDQETQYF.

In its sample, this clonotype was seen once. A much larger clone differs by one base, so this may be a read error. CDR3 sequence reads: CASSLASNPTDTQYF. The DNA of the CDR3 is TGTGCCAGCAGCTTGGCATCGAATCCCACAGATACGCAGTATTTT. The chain carries TRBV5-1 and TRBJ2-3; D is unclear. CDR1 is SGHRS, CDR2 YFSETQ, per germline. This CDR3 is 15 amino acids long. Based on the CDR3 plus reference TRBV5-1 and TRBJ2-3, the full variable domain is KAGVTQTPRYLIKTRGQQVTLSCSPISGHRSVSWYQQTPGQGLQFLFEYFSETQRNKGNFPGRFSGRQFSNSRSEMNVSTLELGDSALYLCASSLASNPTDTQYFGPGTRLTVL.

As concerns this clonotype: A read error may explain this, as a much larger clone is one base away. This chain uses TRBV7-2 with TRBJ2-7; D is unresolved. Germline CDR1 is SGHTA and CDR2 is FQGNSA. The CDR3 is made up of 13 amino acids. With 3 bases removed from V and 6 bases from J, the gap between germline ends came to 12 bases. CDR3 nucleotide sequence: TGTGCCAGCAGCTTCGGGCAGAACTGCGAGCAGTACTTC. Translated: CASSFGQNCEQYF.

The gene calls are TRBV20-1 and TRBJ2-5; the match to TRBD2 covers 11 bases. Germline CDR1 DFQATT, CDR2 SNEGSKA (reference sequence). Trimming removed 4 bases from V and 7 bases from J; junction bases left unmatched: 8. CDR3 size: 14 residues. CDR3 sequence reads: CSANSGLAEATQYF. DNA of the CDR3: TGCAGTGCTAACTCGGGACTAGCGGAAGCGACCCAGTACTTC.

This clonotype was counted many times. This chain connects TRBV20-1 to TRBJ1-5, with D possibly TRBD1 on 5 matching bases. The germline V gene has CDR1 DFQATT and CDR2 SNEGSKA (reference sequence). V was trimmed by 3 bases and J by 7 bases, leaving 19 bases between them. This CDR3 has 15 amino acids. The CDR3 loop reads CSARPAGRRAQPQHF. The CDR3, as DNA: TGCAGTGCTAGGCCCGCAGGGAGGAGGGCCCAGCCCCAGCATTTT.

The table lists this clonotype with many counts. The chain links TRBV29-1 to TRBJ2-7; D remains unclear. The germline V and J ends were trimmed by 4 bases and 1 base, with 5 bases remaining between them. This CDR3 is built from 11 residues. The germline V gene has CDR1 SQVTM and CDR2 ANQGSEA. The CDR3 region is CSVGGSYEQYF. CDR3 coding DNA: TGCAGCGTTGGCGGTTCCTACGAGCAGTACTTC.

This clonotype has ten or more counts. The chain carries TRBV12-3 or TRBV12-4 and TRBJ1-2; TRBD1 matches 8 bases. The CDR3 loop spans 14 amino acids. J gave up 4 bases and V 6 bases, and 7 bases lay outside the gene matches. The CDR3 coding sequence is TGTGCCAGCAGGGAAAACGGACAGGGCTATGGCTACACCTTC. Its protein is CASRENGQGYGYTF.

In its sample, this clonotype was seen once. The chain uses TRBV2 and TRBJ1-3, with D possibly TRBD1 on 6 matching bases. Per germline, CDR1 SNHLY and CDR2 FYNNEI. The CDR3 is 18 residues long. V lost 2 bases to trimming and J lost 4 bases, with 21 bases between them. CDR3 sequence reads: CASSEPYRDGYRGNTIYF. For the CDR3, the DNA is TGTGCCAGCAGTGAACCCTACAGGGACGGCTACAGGGGAAACACCATATATTTT. The entire variable domain, with the rest obtained from reference TRBV2 and TRBJ1-3, is as follows: EPEVTQTPSHQVTQMGQEVILRCVPISNHLYFYWYRQILGQKVEFLVSFYNNEISEKSEIFDDQFSVERPDGSNFTLKIRSTKLEDSAMYFCASSEPYRDGYRGNTIYFGEGSWLTVV.

This clonotype appeared many times. This chain uses TRBV20-1 with TRBJ2-7; D is unresolved. V dropped 3 bases and J dropped 3 bases, with 12 bases sitting between them. The CDR3 runs to 13 residues. Germline CDR1 and CDR2: DFQATT and SNEGSKA (reference sequence). The CDR3 protein is CSASPSILYEQYF. DNA for the CDR3: TGCAGTGCTAGTCCTAGTATACTCTACGAGCAGTACTTC.